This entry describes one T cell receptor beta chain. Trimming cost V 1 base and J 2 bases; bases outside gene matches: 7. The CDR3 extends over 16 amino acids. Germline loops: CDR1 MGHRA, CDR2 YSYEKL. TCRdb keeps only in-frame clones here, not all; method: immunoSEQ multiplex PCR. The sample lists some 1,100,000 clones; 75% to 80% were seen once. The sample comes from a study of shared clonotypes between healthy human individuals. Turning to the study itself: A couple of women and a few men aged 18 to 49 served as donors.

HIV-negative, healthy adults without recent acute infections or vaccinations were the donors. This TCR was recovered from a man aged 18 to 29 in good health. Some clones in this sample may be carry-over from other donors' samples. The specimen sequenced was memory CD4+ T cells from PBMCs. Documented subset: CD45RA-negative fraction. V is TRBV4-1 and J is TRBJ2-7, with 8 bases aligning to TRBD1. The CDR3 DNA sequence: TGCGCCAGCAGCCAAGTTTCCGGACAGGGACCCTACGAGCAGTACTTC. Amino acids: CASSQVSGQGPYEQYF.